This is a list of T cell receptor beta chains from one sample in a study of cytomegalovirus exposure and HLA in healthy donors. Repertoires were generated with immunoSEQ multiplex PCR, while TCRdb's copy carries only in-frame clones and drops some. This sample carries fewer than 250,000 clones, 60% to 80% of them seen once, and the ten largest clones take less than 2%. The sample was PBMCs. The receptors originated from a young woman in good health and CMV-seronegative. CDR3s include the opening cysteine and the closing phenylalanine or tryptophan. A D gene is named only where the DNA matches it firmly. Clone size is shown for a subset of rows, as once, few, many or a class of expanded clone.

DNA | CDR3 | J | size | D | V
TGTGCCAGCAGGCTAATGGTCCGACTTGAGGGCTACACCTTC | CASRLMVRLEGYTF | TRBJ1-2 | NA | NA | TRBV5-6
TGTGCCACCGGGGGCATGAACACTGAAGCTTTCTTT | CATGGMNTEAFF | TRBJ1-1 | NA | NA | TRBV15
TGTGCCAGCAGCAACTACGGGACAGGGGGTAGCACTGAAGCTTTCTTT | CASSNYGTGGSTEAFF | TRBJ1-1 | NA | NA | TRBV21-1
TGCGCCAGCAGCTTGAGCTTTTTGAGCTCCTACAATGAGCAGTTCTTC | CASSLSFLSSYNEQFF | TRBJ2-1 | NA | NA | TRBV5-1
TGTGCCAGCAGTGTGGGGCAGGGTTATGGCTACACCTTC | CASSVGQGYGYTF | TRBJ1-2 | NA | NA | TRBV6-1
TGTGCCTGGAGTTGGTCAGGGGGCACTGAAGCTTTCTTT | CAWSWSGGTEAFF | TRBJ1-1 | once | TRBD1 | TRBV30
TGCGCCAGCAGCCAGTTGACAGGGACAGGGGCCGACGAGCAGTACTTC | CASSQLTGTGADEQYF | TRBJ2-7 | NA | TRBD1 | TRBV4-1
TGTGCCAGCAAGGTAGCGGGGACCACCTACGAGCAGTACTTC | CASKVAGTTYEQYF | TRBJ2-7 | NA | TRBD2 | TRBV27
TGTGCCAGCACCTCAGGGGGCAGGAGTAATGAAAAACTGTTTTTT | CASTSGGRSNEKLFF | TRBJ1-4 | NA | TRBD1 | TRBV19
TGTGCCAGCAGCCCACAGGGGACCAACACTGAAGCTTTCTTT | CASSPQGTNTEAFF | TRBJ1-1 | NA | TRBD1 | TRBV11-1
TGTGCCATGACAGGGGGAATCGGAAACACCATATATTTT | CAMTGGIGNTIYF | TRBJ1-3 | NA | TRBD1 | TRBV10-3
TGTGCCAGCAGCCCCGGGACAGGTCAGACCTATGGCTACACCTTC | CASSPGTGQTYGYTF | TRBJ1-2 | NA | TRBD1 | TRBV5-8
TGCGCCAGCAGCCAAGAGGTGGGGCTAAGGGAGCAGTTCTTC | CASSQEVGLREQFF | TRBJ2-1 | NA | NA | TRBV4-1
TGTGCCAGCAGTGAAGGACTGGCACAAGAGACCCAGTACTTC | CASSEGLAQETQYF | TRBJ2-5 | NA | NA | TRBV2
TGCGCCACCAATAGGGGGACAGGGGCTACCACTGAGCAGTTCTTC | CATNRGTGATTEQFF | TRBJ2-1 | NA | TRBD1 | TRBV5-1
TGTGCCAGCAGCCCTCGGACAGGGGGTTTCGCTGAAGCTTTCTTT | CASSPRTGGFAEAFF | TRBJ1-1 | NA | TRBD1 | TRBV7-9
TGCGCCAGCAGTGAGTCGCTAGGGGCCGGGGAGCTGTTTTTT | CASSESLGAGELFF | TRBJ2-2 | few | NA | TRBV10-2
TGCGCCAGCAGCCAAGTTCGCGGGCGCGGTAATGAAAAACTGTTTTTT | CASSQVRGRGNEKLFF | TRBJ1-4 | NA | NA | TRBV4-1
TGTGCCAGCAGTTACTCTGGCGGGATGCACACGTTCTTC | CASSYSGGMHTFF | TRBJ2-1 | NA | NA | TRBV6-5
TGTGCCTGGAAAAGGGGTCTAGCGGGGGGGCGGCTTCTCAATGAGCAGTTCTTC | CAWKRGLAGGRLLNEQFF | TRBJ2-1 | NA | TRBD2 | TRBV30
TGTGCCAGCAGTTTGTGGGGGCCCCAAGAGACCCAGTACTTC | CASSLWGPQETQYF | TRBJ2-5 | NA | NA | TRBV27
TGTGCCTGGACCTCCGGGACTGGGACCTACGAGCAGTACTTC | CAWTSGTGTYEQYF | TRBJ2-7 | NA | NA | TRBV30
TGTGCCAGCAGCTTAGGACAGGGGAACTACGAGCAGTACTTC | CASSLGQGNYEQYF | TRBJ2-7 | NA | TRBD1 | TRBV11-2
TGTGCCAGCAGCTTTACCCGAGCGGGGGGTTTCTACAATGAGCAGTTCTTC | CASSFTRAGGFYNEQFF | TRBJ2-1 | NA | TRBD2 | TRBV11-2
TGCGCCAGCAGTCCTAGCGGGAGAGGAGCCCCAGATACGCAGTATTTT | CASSPSGRGAPDTQYF | TRBJ2-3 | NA | TRBD2 | TRBV4-1
TGCGCCAGCAGCTCGGAGGGCCGTGACACCGGGGAGCTGTTTTTT | CASSSEGRDTGELFF | TRBJ2-2 | few | NA | TRBV5-1
TGTGCCAGCTCACCGGCGGGAGGTGGGTACGAGCAGTACTTC | CASSPAGGGYEQYF | TRBJ2-7 | few | TRBD2 | TRBV18
TGTGCCAGCAGCCAAGGGACAGGGGGCTCCTACGAGCAGTACTTC | CASSQGTGGSYEQYF | TRBJ2-7 | few | TRBD1 | TRBV4-1
TGTGCCTGGAGTGTCGGGACAGCCTCTGGAAACACCATATATTTT | CAWSVGTASGNTIYF | TRBJ1-3 | NA | TRBD1 | TRBV30
TGTGCCAGCAGCTTTCGGACAGGGGTGACCTACAATGAGCAGTTCTTC | CASSFRTGVTYNEQFF | TRBJ2-1 | NA | TRBD1 | TRBV7-2
TGTGCCTGGAGTCCCACACTGAACACTGAAGCTTTCTTT | CAWSPTLNTEAFF | TRBJ1-1 | few | NA | TRBV30
TGTGCCAGCAGCTTGACGCAGGATTCCCCCCTCCACTTT | CASSLTQDSPLHF | TRBJ1-6 | NA | NA | TRBV5-4
TGTGCCAGTAGTATAACTGAAAACACTGAAGCTTTCTTT | CASSITENTEAFF | TRBJ1-1 | NA | NA | TRBV19
TGTGCCAGCAGTGGGAGGGAGGGCACTGAAGCTTTCTTT | CASSGREGTEAFF | TRBJ1-1 | NA | NA | TRBV2
TGTGCCAGCATCGGACAGCTTTCGGGCTCCTACGAGCAGTACTTC | CASIGQLSGSYEQYF | TRBJ2-7 | NA | NA | TRBV2
TGTTCCACCACTGTATTTTTGAATCAGGGTAGTTCCAATGAGCAGTTCTTC | CSTTVFLNQGSSNEQFF | TRBJ2-1 | NA | NA | TRBV7-9
TGTGCCATCAGTGTAGGGACTAGCGGGGCCACAGATACGCAGTATTTT | CAISVGTSGATDTQYF | TRBJ2-3 | NA | TRBD2 | TRBV10-3
TGTGCCAGCTCACCCGGACAGGGTGGTGAAAAACTGTTTTTT | CASSPGQGGEKLFF | TRBJ1-4 | NA | TRBD1 | TRBV18
TGTGCCAGCAGCCTCAAGGGGATCGTTACTGAAGCTTTCTTT | CASSLKGIVTEAFF | TRBJ1-1 | NA | NA | TRBV7-3
TGTGCCAGCAGCTTCCGACAGGGGCGGACGGATGAAAAACTGTTTTTT | CASSFRQGRTDEKLFF | TRBJ1-4 | NA | TRBD1 | TRBV5-4
TGCGCCAGCAGCTTGGGGTTAGCGGTCTCCTACAATGAGCAGTTCTTC | CASSLGLAVSYNEQFF | TRBJ2-1 | NA | NA | TRBV5-1
TGTGCCAGCAGCCTCACAGGGGACCTAGAACATGGCTACACCTTC | CASSLTGDLEHGYTF | TRBJ1-2 | NA | TRBD1 | TRBV7-9
TGTGCCAGTAGTATAGGGGCTAGGGGGAACGGGGAGCTGTTTTTT | CASSIGARGNGELFF | TRBJ2-2 | few | NA | TRBV19
TGTGCCTGGAGTGTTGAGGGGAACACTGAAGCTTTCTTT | CAWSVEGNTEAFF | TRBJ1-1 | NA | NA | TRBV30
TGTGCCAGCAGTCCCAACCCCTCAGGGGCGAACACTGAAGCTTTCTTT | CASSPNPSGANTEAFF | TRBJ1-1 | once | NA | TRBV27
TGCGCCAGCAGCCTTTCGGTGGGACTTGGCTCCTACAATGAGCAGTTCTTC | CASSLSVGLGSYNEQFF | TRBJ2-1 | NA | NA | TRBV4-1